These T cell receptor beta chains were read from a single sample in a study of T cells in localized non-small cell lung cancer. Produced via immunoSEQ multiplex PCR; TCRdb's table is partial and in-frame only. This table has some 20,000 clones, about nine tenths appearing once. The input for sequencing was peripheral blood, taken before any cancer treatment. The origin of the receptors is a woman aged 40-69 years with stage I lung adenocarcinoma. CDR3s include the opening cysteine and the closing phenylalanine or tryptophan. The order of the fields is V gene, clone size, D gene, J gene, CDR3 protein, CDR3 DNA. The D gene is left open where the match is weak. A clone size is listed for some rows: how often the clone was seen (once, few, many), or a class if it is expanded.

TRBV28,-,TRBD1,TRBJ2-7,CASSLWGQGPDEQYF,TGTGCCAGCAGTTTGTGGGGACAGGGCCCCGACGAGCAGTACTTC
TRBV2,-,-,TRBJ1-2,CASSEVGNYGYTF,TGTGCCAGCAGTGAAGTCGGAAACTATGGCTACACCTTC
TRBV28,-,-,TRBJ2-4,CASGSTGSAKNIQYF,TGTGCCAGCGGCTCGACAGGCTCAGCCAAAAACATTCAGTACTTC
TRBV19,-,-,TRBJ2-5,CASSISAAEPGETQYF,TGTGCCAGTAGTATCTCCGCGGCGGAGCCCGGAGAGACCCAGTACTTC
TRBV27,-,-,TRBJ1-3,CASRSSGAGNTIYF,TGTGCCAGCAGAAGCAGCGGGGCTGGAAACACCATATATTTT
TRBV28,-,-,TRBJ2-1,CASGPGHRTAANEQFF,TGTGCCAGCGGCCCGGGACATCGAACCGCGGCCAATGAGCAGTTCTTC
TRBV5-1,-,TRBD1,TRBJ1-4,CASSSTGASNEKLFF,TGCGCCAGCAGTTCGACAGGGGCCTCCAATGAAAAACTGTTTTTT
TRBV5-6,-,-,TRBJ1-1,CASSLDGRAFF,TGTGCCAGCAGCTTGGACGGACGAGCTTTCTTT
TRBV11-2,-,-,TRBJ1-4,CASSLGGGSDEKLFF,TGTGCCAGCAGCTTAGGGGGGGGGTCTGATGAAAAACTGTTTTTT
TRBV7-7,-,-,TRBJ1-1,CASSLSRNTEAFF,TGTGCTAGCAGCTTGAGTCGGAACACTGAAGCTTTCTTT
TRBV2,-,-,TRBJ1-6,CASSEAIWISPLHF,TGTGCCAGCAGTGAAGCTATTTGGATTTCACCCCTCCACTTT
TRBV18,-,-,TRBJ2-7,CASSPPGGYEQYF,TGTGCCAGCTCACCACCGGGAGGCTACGAGCAGTACTTC
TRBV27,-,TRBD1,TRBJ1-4,CASSSRTGNEKLFF,TGTGCCAGCAGTTCCCGGACAGGCAATGAAAAACTGTTTTTT
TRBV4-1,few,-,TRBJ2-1,CASSPSTLTYSYNEQFF,TGCGCCAGCAGCCCCTCAACGCTCACTTACTCCTACAATGAGCAGTTCTTC
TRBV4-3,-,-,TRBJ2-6,CASSHGITSGANVLTF,TGCGCCAGCAGCCATGGGATAACCTCTGGGGCCAACGTCCTGACTTTC
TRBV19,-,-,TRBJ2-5,CASSMVTRRETQYF,TGTGCCAGTAGTATGGTTACCAGGCGGGAGACCCAGTACTTC
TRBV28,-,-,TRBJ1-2,CASSLSGYYGYTF,TGTGCCAGCAGTTTATCGGGTTACTATGGCTACACCTTC
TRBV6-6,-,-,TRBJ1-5,CASSYRRGESNQPQHF,TGTGCCAGCAGTTACCGCCGGGGGGAGAGCAATCAGCCCCAGCATTTT
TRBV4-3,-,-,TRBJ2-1,CASSQDPPPTNNEQFF,TGCGCCAGCAGCCAAGATCCCCCCCCGACTAACAATGAGCAGTTCTTC
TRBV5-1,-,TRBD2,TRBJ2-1,CASSERGDSYNEQFF,TGCGCCAGCAGCGAGCGGGGGGACTCCTACAATGAGCAGTTCTTC
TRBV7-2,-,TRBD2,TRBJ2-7,CASSVVWASGLNEQYF,TGTGCCAGCAGCGTCGTTTGGGCTAGCGGATTAAACGAGCAGTACTTC
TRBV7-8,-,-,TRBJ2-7,CASSSSTSNYEQYF,TGTGCCAGCAGCTCCTCTACTTCCAACTACGAGCAGTACTTC
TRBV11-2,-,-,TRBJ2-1,CASSLGREYEQFF,TGTGCCAGCAGCTTAGGCCGGGAGTATGAGCAGTTCTTC
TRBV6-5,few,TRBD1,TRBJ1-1,CASRSQGKNTEAFF,TGTGCCAGCAGGTCACAGGGGAAGAACACTGAAGCTTTCTTT